This TCR beta chain was profiled in a study of human T cells and chemical hapten exposure. Study background: Patch tests applied 0.01% DPC to the upper back, read at 6 days. Women made up most patients, who had alopecia areata, totalis or universalis. Small differences in pooled library volume mainly drove the variation in TCR yields per sample.

In this sample, this clonotype turned up many times. One entry per CDR3 protein results from TCRdb running MiXCR on the RACE reads. Of tens of thousands of distinct CDR3 sequences in the sample, 5.8% were seen once. Time point in this sample: patch test 3, about 24 weeks after DPC sensitization. Regarding treatment: therapeutic diphenylcyclopropenone sensitization with weekly scalp DPC. Participating donors were patients with alopecia, aged 18 to 70 years, considered appropriate candidates for DPC. The sequences come from whole blood, collected in connection with sensitization to the hapten diphenylcyclopropenone (DPC). This receptor was taken from a man aged 25 to 45 with alopecia areata. Some clones in this sample may be carry-over from other donors' samples.

In nucleotides, the CDR3 is TGTGCCAGCAGCTTAAATGTCAATGAGCAGTTCTTC. Protein product: CASSLNVNEQFF. This chain uses TRBV7-2 with TRBJ2-1, with D uncertain. Trimming removed 2 bases at V and 6 bases at J, with 5 bases between. The CDR3 runs to 12 residues. Germline CDR1 reads SGHTA; CDR2 reads FQGNSA.